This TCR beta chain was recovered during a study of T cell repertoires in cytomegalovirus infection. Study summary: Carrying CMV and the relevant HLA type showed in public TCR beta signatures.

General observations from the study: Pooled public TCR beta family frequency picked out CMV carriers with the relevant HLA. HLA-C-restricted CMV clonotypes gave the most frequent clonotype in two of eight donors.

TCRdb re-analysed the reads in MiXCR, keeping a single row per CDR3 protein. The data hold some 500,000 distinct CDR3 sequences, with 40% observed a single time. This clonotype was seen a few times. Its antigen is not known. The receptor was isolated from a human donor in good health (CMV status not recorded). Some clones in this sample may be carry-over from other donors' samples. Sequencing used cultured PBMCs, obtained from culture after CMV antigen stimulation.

CDR3 sequence (DNA): TGTGCCAGCAGCCGAGGTGCAGGGTCTGGCGAGCAGTACTTC. It yields the protein CASSRGAGSGEQYF. V is TRBV6-5 and J is TRBJ2-7; tentative D call: TRBD1 (5 bases). The CDR3 spans 14 residues. The V end lost 6 bases, the J end lost 6 bases, and 18 bases lay between the germline ends. Germline CDR1 is MNHEY and CDR2 is SVGAGI.